The clone carrying this TCR beta chain was found a few times. The data belong to a study of T cell repertoires in cytomegalovirus infection. Study-wide background: CMV infection together with matching HLA type was indicated by public TCR beta signatures.

TCRdb independently ran MiXCR on the reads; one entry per CDR3 protein. The table shows some 320,000 distinct CDR3 sequences, with over 7.5% occurring only once. This sequence originates from a human donor in good health (CMV status not recorded). Some clones in this sample may be carry-over from other donors' samples. Sequenced sample: PBMCs.

CDR3 residues: CASSPVRGSSYEQYF. As DNA, the CDR3 is TGCGCCAGCAGCCCGGTTCGGGGGAGCTCCTACGAGCAGTACTTC. This chain uses TRBV4-3 with TRBJ2-7, with D tentatively TRBD2 (6 bases). CDR3 length equals 15 residues. V lost 4 bases to trimming and J lost 0 bases, with 13 bases between them. CDR1 LGHNA and CDR2 YSLEER come from the germline V gene.